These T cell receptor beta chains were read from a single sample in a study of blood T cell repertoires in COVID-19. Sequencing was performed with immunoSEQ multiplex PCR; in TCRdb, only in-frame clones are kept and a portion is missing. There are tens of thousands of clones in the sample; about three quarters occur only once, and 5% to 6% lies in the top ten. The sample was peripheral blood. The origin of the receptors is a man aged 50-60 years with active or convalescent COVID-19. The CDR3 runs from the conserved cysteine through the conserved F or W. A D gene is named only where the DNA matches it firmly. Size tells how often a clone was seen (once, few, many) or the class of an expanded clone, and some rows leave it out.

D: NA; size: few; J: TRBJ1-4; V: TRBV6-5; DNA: TGTGCCAGCAGTCCCACAGGGACGACTAATGAAAAACTGTTTTTT; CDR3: CASSPTGTTNEKLFF
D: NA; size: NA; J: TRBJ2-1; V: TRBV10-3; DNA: TGTGCCATCAGTGAGATTGAGGGCAATGAGCAGTTCTTC; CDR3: CAISEIEGNEQFF
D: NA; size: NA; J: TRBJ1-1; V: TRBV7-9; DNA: TGTGCCAGCAGCTCCTATGGAGGTTACACTGAAGCTTTCTTT; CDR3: CASSSYGGYTEAFF
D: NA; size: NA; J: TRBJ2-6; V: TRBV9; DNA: TGTGCCAGCAGCGGGGGGAGGACCTCTGGGGCCAACGTCCTGACTTTC; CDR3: CASSGGRTSGANVLTF
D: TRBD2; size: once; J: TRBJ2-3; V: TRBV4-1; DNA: TGCGCCAGCAGGCGGGGGAGCGGGGGCGCAGATACGCAGTATTTT; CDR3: CASRRGSGGADTQYF
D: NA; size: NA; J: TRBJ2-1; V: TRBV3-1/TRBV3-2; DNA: TGTGCCAGCAGCCAAGAGGAAGACGGGGATAGCTCCTACAATGAGCAGTTCTTC; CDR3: CASSQEEDGDSSYNEQFF
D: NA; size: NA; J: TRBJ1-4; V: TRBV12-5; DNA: TGTGCTAGTGGTTTCGATGGACAGCCGAATGAAAAACTGTTTTTT; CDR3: CASGFDGQPNEKLFF
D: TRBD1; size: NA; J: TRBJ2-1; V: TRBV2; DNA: TGTGCCAGCAACTTCGACAGGGCGGGTGAGCAGTTCTTC; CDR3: CASNFDRAGEQFF
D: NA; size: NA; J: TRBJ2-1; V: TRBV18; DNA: TGTGCCAGCTCACCAGCAGGGGCCGGCCTCAATGAGCAGTTCTTC; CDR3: CASSPAGAGLNEQFF
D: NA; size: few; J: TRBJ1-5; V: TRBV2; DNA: TGTGCCAGCAGCCCGAACCGGACACCCAATCAGCCCCAGCATTTT; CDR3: CASSPNRTPNQPQHF
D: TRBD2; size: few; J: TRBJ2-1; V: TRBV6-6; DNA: TGTGCCAGCAGTCCCGGGACTAGCGGGGGTAATGAGCAGTTCTTC; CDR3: CASSPGTSGGNEQFF
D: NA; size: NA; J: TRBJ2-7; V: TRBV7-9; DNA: TGTGCCAGCAGCGGGACAAGGGACGGCTACGAGCAGTACTTC; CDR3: CASSGTRDGYEQYF
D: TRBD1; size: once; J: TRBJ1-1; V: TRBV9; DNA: TGTGCCAGCAGCGGGGGGACAGGAGGCCGAACTGAAGCTTTCTTT; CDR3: CASSGGTGGRTEAFF
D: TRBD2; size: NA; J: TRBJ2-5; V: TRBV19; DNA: TGTGCCAGTAGACCAGAAGGACTAGCGGGGGGAGAGACCCAGTACTTC; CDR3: CASRPEGLAGGETQYF
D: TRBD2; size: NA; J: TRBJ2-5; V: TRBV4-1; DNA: TGCGCCAGCAGCCAAGATAGAGCGGGGGTCCAAGAGACCCAGTACTTC; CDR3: CASSQDRAGVQETQYF
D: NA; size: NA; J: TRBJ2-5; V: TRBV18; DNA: TGTGCCAGCTCACCCCAGGGCGGATCCGAGGCCCAGTACTTC; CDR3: CASSPQGGSEAQYF
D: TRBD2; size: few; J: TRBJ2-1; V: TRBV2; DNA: TGTGCCAGCAGTGAGAAGCGGGGGACTTACAATGAGCAGTTCTTC; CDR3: CASSEKRGTYNEQFF